This TCR beta chain emerged from a study of cytomegalovirus exposure and HLA in healthy donors. This CDR3 comprises 13 residues. V lost 5 bases and J lost 7; bases outside the gene matches: 6. CDR1 and CDR2 from the germline V gene are SEHNR and FQNEAQ (reference sequence). Researchers ran the PCR with 60 Vbeta and 13 Jbeta primers. The table came from immunoSEQ multiplex PCR; TCRdb's copy has only in-frame clones and leaves some out. The data hold 150,000 or so clones, with about 86% observed a single time. Findings of the study overall: Presence/absence results assume similar sequencing depth per donor, which may not hold. In a later analysis, at a false discovery rate of 0.05, 16,951 TCR beta sequences were associated with HLA alleles.

For this clone: Its cognate antigen is unknown.

This rearrangement joins TRBV7-9 to TRBJ1-2, with 8 bases fitting TRBD1. The source is a young woman in good health and CMV-seronegative. Source material: PBMCs. The CDR3 loop is CASSPGQGGGYTF. CDR3 bases: TGTGCCAGCAGCCCCGGACAGGGCGGTGGCTACACCTTC.